Here is one T cell receptor (beta chain) with its context. Which antigen it targets is not known. No much larger clone is present one base from it, and per-base qualities are unavailable. The TCR beta CDR3 regions were amplified from the RNA transcripts. A first-round RT-PCR of the TCR CDR3 used the HTBI primer set with the Qiagen OneStep RT-PCR kit. Libraries were constructed in a second round of multiplex PCR, after which size selection and purification were carried out. Sequencing of the libraries was done on an Illumina HiSeq2000 using paired-end 100 bp reads. The original methods were these. SOAPnuke was used to process the raw data, with reads discarded if the reads contained adapters or uncalled bases, had a mean Phred below 15, or lacked an exact constant-primer or identifier match. High-quality paired reads were merged with COPE v1.2.5, and unique nucleotide sequences were defined as clonotypes. MiTCR v1.1 was used to align the clonotypes against IMGT TRBV, TRBD and TRBJ reference segments. The analysis was restricted to V-J combinations with a frequency above 0.0001, which together covered 99.2% of the repertoires. A TCS score was defined as the ratio between F50 (clonal expansion) and ExV (chaos), using BLOSUM62-based TCRdist between CDR3 peptides within each V-J. Welch's t-statistics and random forest reduced 514 V-J features to 13, which were used in a naive Bayes classifier (R e1071). The similarity between thyroid and blood repertoires was quantified using the Morisita-Horn index. Using fastp at Q25 and MiXCR, TCRdb reprocessed the public reads and kept productive beta chains. All rows with the same CDR3 protein become a single entry with the most common DNA and genes. The V and J calls come from TCRdb's annotation, not from the publication. This sample holds 700,000 to 850,000 distinct CDR3 sequences; 30% to 40% were observed only once. The top ten clonotypes cover around 30% of the sample.

The source of the sample is a study of T cells in Graves' hyperthyroidism and ophthalmopathy (dated by TCRdb to the late 2010s). Regarding the complete study: Peripheral blood was collected at initial diagnosis, before any treatment. TCR V-J signatures able to tell the groups apart were searched for in a discovery cohort of 90 to 100 patients, of whom more than 40 had Graves' ophthalmopathy and 55 to 65 had stable Graves' hyperthyroidism. An independent validation cohort of around 19 hyperthyroidism patients and approximately 15 patients who later progressed to ophthalmopathy tested prospective prediction of ophthalmopathy. For training and testing, the approximately 97 patients in the discovery cohort were randomly divided in a 7:3 ratio. Thyroid tissue and blood T-cell repertoires from more than five Graves' hyperthyroidism patients were also compared in the study. Following sampling, methimazole starting at 30 mg daily was given to hyperthyroidism patients, and high-dose intravenous methylprednisolone was given to ophthalmopathy patients. The paper describes TCR Vbeta CDR3 sequencing of fewer than 150 peripheral blood samples, made up of 43 ophthalmopathy patients, some 76 hyperthyroidism patients and 17 progressor patients.

The CDR3 goes from the cysteine to the phenylalanine over 17 residues. Only the CDR3 DNA is retained, 51 bases long and in frame from the first base. The germline V and J ends show losses of 1 base and 6 bases respectively, and no gene match explains 12 bases of the junction. CDR1 and CDR2 are drawn from the germline V gene: MGHRA, YSYEKL. Study-wide findings and limitations: No statistical method was used to set the sample size in advance, and investigators knew the group allocation. In validation, the model predicted progression to ophthalmopathy a median of about 5.9 months before onset, with 70% to 71% sensitivity and more than 72% specificity. Ophthalmopathy was separated from stable hyperthyroidism by a 13 V-J signature model, with 85% to 90% sensitivity and about 84% specificity obtained in cross-validation and 80%/75% obtained in testing. Most expanded thyroid clonotypes (frequency above 0.001) were also detected in blood, suggesting blood repertoires may reflect thyroid immune responses.

Graves' hyperthyroidism was defined as stable when no progression to ophthalmopathy occurred over 18 months of follow-up. The hyperthyroidism patients were between 18 and 65 years old and newly diagnosed, with a disease duration of less than 2 months. The study excluded patients with uncontrolled infections, other autoimmune diseases, pregnancy or lactation. Clinical symptoms, serum thyroxine and TRAb, thyroid ultrasound, and orbital computed tomography formed the basis for the diagnoses. Ficoll-Paque density gradient centrifugation was used to isolate PBMCs from under 11 ml of fresh peripheral blood. Total RNA was extracted with Trizol reagent, and quality was checked on an Agilent 2100 Bioanalyzer.

The sample comprised blood. The sequence was obtained from a woman between 40 and 55 years old with Graves' hyperthyroidism. This receptor chain uses TRBV4-1 and TRBJ1-2, and 9 junctional nucleotides match TRBD1. The CDR3 is CASSQASTGGIRNGYTF. The DNA sequence reads TGCGCCAGCAGCCAAGCATCTACAGGGGGCATAAGGAATGGCTACACCTTC.